Listed below are T cell receptor beta chains from one sample, sequenced in a study of cytomegalovirus exposure and HLA in healthy donors. Sequenced by immunoSEQ multiplex PCR; TCRdb stores in-frame clones only, minus some. Among around 400,000 clones listed, approximately 90% were seen once. The specimen was PBMCs. Source of these receptors: a woman aged 18-35 years in good health and CMV-seronegative. CDR3s include the opening cysteine and the closing phenylalanine or tryptophan. D genes are given only for firm matches. Clone size is not always given. Where it is, it says once, few, many or a class for expanded clones.

J gene: TRBJ2-7; D gene: TRBD1; clone size: few; V gene: TRBV6-5; CDR3 DNA: TGTGCCAGCAGTCCCGGGACAGGGGCCAGCGAGCAGTACTTC; CDR3 protein: CASSPGTGASEQYF
J gene: TRBJ2-5; D gene: NA; clone size: NA; V gene: TRBV2; CDR3 DNA: TGTGCCAGCAGTCGGAGGGCGGACCAAGAGACCCAGTACTTC; CDR3 protein: CASSRRADQETQYF
J gene: TRBJ1-2; D gene: NA; clone size: once; V gene: TRBV28; CDR3 DNA: TGTGCCAGCAGTTTAGGGCAGCCACCTTATGGCTACACCTTC; CDR3 protein: CASSLGQPPYGYTF
J gene: TRBJ2-7; D gene: TRBD2; clone size: once; V gene: TRBV2; CDR3 DNA: TGTGCCAGCAGAGGCGGGGGAACCTTAGAAATATACTTC; CDR3 protein: CASRGGGTLEIYF
J gene: TRBJ1-4; D gene: NA; clone size: NA; V gene: TRBV6-6; CDR3 DNA: TGTGCCAGCACTAACACAGGGTTCCCTAATGAAAAACTGTTTTTT; CDR3 protein: CASTNTGFPNEKLFF
J gene: TRBJ2-7; D gene: NA; clone size: NA; V gene: TRBV27; CDR3 DNA: TGTGCCAGCAGTTTAAACAGGGTGAGCCAATCTAGAGCGTACGAGCAGTACTTC; CDR3 protein: CASSLNRVSQSRAYEQYF
J gene: TRBJ2-1; D gene: TRBD2; clone size: NA; V gene: TRBV11-2; CDR3 DNA: TGTGCCAGCAGCTTAGTTCAGGCGCGGCGGGGGAAGCAGTTCTTC; CDR3 protein: CASSLVQARRGKQFF
J gene: TRBJ2-1; D gene: TRBD2; clone size: once; V gene: TRBV7-9; CDR3 DNA: TGTGCCAGCATAGCGGGGAACTACAATGAGCAGTTCTTC; CDR3 protein: CASIAGNYNEQFF
J gene: TRBJ2-3; D gene: TRBD2; clone size: few; V gene: TRBV6-4; CDR3 DNA: TGTGCCAGCAGTGAACGGGGGGAGAGCACAGATACGCAGTATTTT; CDR3 protein: CASSERGESTDTQYF
J gene: TRBJ1-5; D gene: NA; clone size: few; V gene: TRBV7-8; CDR3 DNA: TGTGCCAGCAGCACTGCGGGGGGGAGGAATCAGCCCCAGCATTTT; CDR3 protein: CASSTAGGRNQPQHF
J gene: TRBJ2-7; D gene: NA; clone size: NA; V gene: TRBV5-4; CDR3 DNA: TGTGCCAGCAGCGCTCTAGGTAGATCCTACGAGCAGTACTTC; CDR3 protein: CASSALGRSYEQYF
J gene: TRBJ1-5; D gene: NA; clone size: NA; V gene: TRBV6-6; CDR3 DNA: TGTGCCAGCAGTTACGTCGGTCAGCCCCAGCATTTT; CDR3 protein: CASSYVGQPQHF
J gene: TRBJ2-5; D gene: NA; clone size: NA; V gene: TRBV2; CDR3 DNA: TGTGCCAGCAGTGTTCCCAGGGCAGGGATAGAGACCCAGTACTTC; CDR3 protein: CASSVPRAGIETQYF
J gene: TRBJ2-1; D gene: NA; clone size: NA; V gene: TRBV5-4; CDR3 DNA: TGTGCCAGCAGCTTGGTCCCTAGTAGGAATGAGCAGTTCTTC; CDR3 protein: CASSLVPSRNEQFF
J gene: TRBJ1-2; D gene: NA; clone size: NA; V gene: TRBV29-1; CDR3 DNA: TGCAGCGTTGAAGATCCAGGTCTGGACTATGGCTACACCTTC; CDR3 protein: CSVEDPGLDYGYTF
J gene: TRBJ2-1; D gene: NA; clone size: NA; V gene: TRBV27; CDR3 DNA: TGTGCCAGCAGTAACTACAGGGAAGAGTCCTACAATGAGCAGTTCTTC; CDR3 protein: CASSNYREESYNEQFF
J gene: TRBJ2-7; D gene: NA; clone size: NA; V gene: TRBV5-6; CDR3 DNA: TGTGCCAGCAGCTTTGGCGGTCTGGAGCAGTACTTC; CDR3 protein: CASSFGGLEQYF
J gene: TRBJ2-5; D gene: TRBD2; clone size: NA; V gene: TRBV18; CDR3 DNA: TGTGCCAGCTCACAACGAAGCCCGGGACTATCCCAAGAGACCCAGTACTTC; CDR3 protein: CASSQRSPGLSQETQYF
J gene: TRBJ2-2; D gene: TRBD2; clone size: NA; V gene: TRBV6-1; CDR3 DNA: TGTGCCAGCAGTGACCCGTGGGGAGGGGCCGGGGAGCTGTTTTTT; CDR3 protein: CASSDPWGGAGELFF
J gene: TRBJ2-3; D gene: TRBD2; clone size: few; V gene: TRBV9; CDR3 DNA: TGTGCCAGCAGCGTATCTGACGGGAGGGCTACAGATACGCAGTATTTT; CDR3 protein: CASSVSDGRATDTQYF
J gene: TRBJ1-1; D gene: NA; clone size: NA; V gene: TRBV9; CDR3 DNA: TGTGCCAGCAGCGCGCCGCGGGGTGGGGCCTACATGAACACTGAAGCTTTCTTT; CDR3 protein: CASSAPRGGAYMNTEAFF
J gene: TRBJ2-1; D gene: NA; clone size: NA; V gene: TRBV11-2; CDR3 DNA: TGTGCCAGCAGCGACCTAGCCAGGTTCAATGAGCAGTTCTTC; CDR3 protein: CASSDLARFNEQFF
J gene: TRBJ2-3; D gene: NA; clone size: NA; V gene: TRBV5-1; CDR3 DNA: TGCGCCAGCAGCTTGGGTTCTTGGACAGAGGAGACAGATACGCAGTATTTT; CDR3 protein: CASSLGSWTEETDTQYF
J gene: TRBJ2-1; D gene: NA; clone size: NA; V gene: TRBV30; CDR3 DNA: TGTGCCCTCTTGACTAGGATCCCTGGCAATGAGCAGTTCTTC; CDR3 protein: CALLTRIPGNEQFF
J gene: TRBJ2-7; D gene: TRBD2; clone size: NA; V gene: TRBV7-9; CDR3 DNA: TGTGCCAGCAGCCCCCGGACTAGCGGGGGGCGCGAGCAGTACTTC; CDR3 protein: CASSPRTSGGREQYF
J gene: TRBJ1-2; D gene: NA; clone size: few; V gene: TRBV29-1; CDR3 DNA: TGCAGCGGCTGGGGGCGCGTCTATGGCTACACCTTC; CDR3 protein: CSGWGRVYGYTF
J gene: TRBJ2-3; D gene: NA; clone size: NA; V gene: TRBV4-1; CDR3 DNA: TGCGCCAGCAGCCCCCGACAGGGCACAGATACGCAGTATTTT; CDR3 protein: CASSPRQGTDTQYF
J gene: TRBJ1-5; D gene: NA; clone size: NA; V gene: TRBV10-3; CDR3 DNA: TGTGCCACCCGGACAGCTAGCAATCAGCCCCAGCATTTT; CDR3 protein: CATRTASNQPQHF
J gene: TRBJ2-3; D gene: TRBD1; clone size: NA; V gene: TRBV18; CDR3 DNA: TGTGCCAGCTCATGGGACAGGTCGACAGATACGCAGTATTTT; CDR3 protein: CASSWDRSTDTQYF
J gene: TRBJ2-3; D gene: TRBD1; clone size: NA; V gene: TRBV14; CDR3 DNA: TGTGCCAGCAGCCCAAGTTTGGCGGGACAGGCCTACACAGATACGCAGTATTTT; CDR3 protein: CASSPSLAGQAYTDTQYF
J gene: TRBJ2-2; D gene: TRBD2; clone size: NA; V gene: TRBV7-9; CDR3 DNA: TGTGCCAGCAGCTTCGAACTAGCGGGATCCACCGGGGAGCTGTTTTTT; CDR3 protein: CASSFELAGSTGELFF
J gene: TRBJ1-1; D gene: TRBD1; clone size: NA; V gene: TRBV6-5; CDR3 DNA: TGCGGTACAAGGGACAGCTTGAACACTGAAGCTTTCTTT; CDR3 protein: CGTRDSLNTEAFF
J gene: TRBJ2-1; D gene: TRBD2; clone size: NA; V gene: TRBV4-2; CDR3 DNA: TGTGCCAGCAGCCAAGGGGGACTAGCGACCTACAATGAGCAGTTCTTC; CDR3 protein: CASSQGGLATYNEQFF
J gene: TRBJ1-2; D gene: NA; clone size: few; V gene: TRBV19; CDR3 DNA: TGTGCCAGTAGTTCCCAGCCAGGCGGCTACACCTTC; CDR3 protein: CASSSQPGGYTF
J gene: TRBJ2-3; D gene: TRBD1; clone size: NA; V gene: TRBV28; CDR3 DNA: TGTGCCAGCAGTCTCCTGGGACAGGGGAGGACAGATACGCAGTATTTT; CDR3 protein: CASSLLGQGRTDTQYF
J gene: TRBJ2-1; D gene: TRBD2; clone size: NA; V gene: TRBV27; CDR3 DNA: TGTGCCAGCAGTTCACTACTAGCGGGTGAGCAGTTCTTC; CDR3 protein: CASSSLLAGEQFF
J gene: TRBJ2-7; D gene: NA; clone size: NA; V gene: TRBV6-1; CDR3 DNA: TGTGCCAGCAGCCCGACAGGCCCCGGCTACGAGCAGTACTTC; CDR3 protein: CASSPTGPGYEQYF
J gene: TRBJ1-4; D gene: NA; clone size: NA; V gene: TRBV25-1; CDR3 DNA: TGTGCCAGCAGTCGGACAGCCAGGACCACTAATGAAAAACTGTTTTTT; CDR3 protein: CASSRTARTTNEKLFF
J gene: TRBJ2-1; D gene: TRBD2; clone size: NA; V gene: TRBV27; CDR3 DNA: TGTGCCAGCAGATTTATAGCGGGAGGGCCCACCGATGAGCAGTTCTTC; CDR3 protein: CASRFIAGGPTDEQFF
J gene: TRBJ1-1; D gene: NA; clone size: NA; V gene: TRBV5-1; CDR3 DNA: TGCGCCAGCAGCTTGTACAGCATGAACACTGAAGCTTTCTTT; CDR3 protein: CASSLYSMNTEAFF
J gene: TRBJ2-5; D gene: NA; clone size: NA; V gene: TRBV2; CDR3 DNA: TGTGCCAGCAGTGATAAAAACTCGGGTTCGGAGACCCAGTACTTC; CDR3 protein: CASSDKNSGSETQYF
J gene: TRBJ2-3; D gene: NA; clone size: once; V gene: TRBV27; CDR3 DNA: TGTGCCAGCAGCGACAGGATAGTGACAGATACGCAGTATTTT; CDR3 protein: CASSDRIVTDTQYF
J gene: TRBJ2-6; D gene: TRBD1; clone size: NA; V gene: TRBV10-2; CDR3 DNA: TGCGCCAGCAGTCGGGGACAGGGTCCTGGGGCCAACGTCCTGACTTTC; CDR3 protein: CASSRGQGPGANVLTF
J gene: TRBJ1-2; D gene: TRBD1; clone size: NA; V gene: TRBV9; CDR3 DNA: TGTGCCAGCAGCGCTGGACAGGGCGGCTATGGCTACACCTTC; CDR3 protein: CASSAGQGGYGYTF
J gene: TRBJ1-5; D gene: TRBD1; clone size: few; V gene: TRBV7-8; CDR3 DNA: TGTGCCAGCAGCTCAGGGGGAAAAACCGCCCATCAGCCCCAGCATTTT; CDR3 protein: CASSSGGKTAHQPQHF